This T cell receptor beta chain was obtained from a study of identical twins' blood T cells. Across the whole study: Some 50 million reads covered roughly six alpha-chain and roughly six beta-chain libraries. Broader study findings: Shared CDR3 clonotype counts tracked mainly the product of cloneset sizes.

As regards this clonotype: Its antigen is not identified.

TCRdb independently ran MiXCR on the 5' RACE reads; one entry per CDR3 protein. The table lists fewer than 450,000 distinct CDR3 sequences, about 28% of them singletons. This CDR3 spans 14 amino acids. V shed 6 bases, J shed 5 bases, and the junction held 9 bases outside the gene matches. Germline CDR1 is SGHAT and CDR2 is FQNNGV. The genes are TRBV11-2 and TRBJ1-2, with TRBD1 identical over 7 bases. The sequencing sample was made of PBMCs. The receptor was derived from a woman between 18 and 49 years old in good health. This CDR3 is CASRDTGAGYGYTF. The DNA for the CDR3 is TGTGCCAGCAGAGATACAGGGGCAGGATATGGCTACACCTTC.